These T cell receptor beta chains were read from a single sample in a study of shared clonotypes between healthy human individuals. Only in-frame clones appear in the TCRdb table, and some are missing; sequencing was by immunoSEQ multiplex PCR. The data show about 1.5 million clones, 95% to 99% seen once. Sequencing used naive CD4+ T cells sorted from blood. The receptors here all came from a young man in good health. The CDR3 runs from the conserved cysteine through the conserved F or W. The order of the fields is J gene, clone size, D gene, V gene, CDR3 protein, CDR3 DNA. A D gene is named only where the DNA matches it firmly. The size entry is marked missing in some rows and otherwise reads once, few, many or a size class.

>TRBJ2-2|once|.|TRBV7-9
CASSFRAGGPTGELFF
TGTGCCAGCAGCTTCAGAGCCGGGGGTCCCACCGGGGAGCTGTTTTTT
>TRBJ2-4|.|.|TRBV5-1
CASSLESPSKNIQYF
TGCGCCAGCAGCTTGGAATCACCCTCCAAAAACATTCAGTACTTC
>TRBJ2-5|.|TRBD2|TRBV5-1
CASSTKLAAGGGETQYF
TGCGCCAGCAGCACAAAGTTAGCAGCGGGAGGAGGAGAGACCCAGTACTTC
>TRBJ2-7|.|TRBD2|TRBV5-1
CASSSGLAGYEQYF
TGCGCCAGCAGCTCAGGACTAGCGGGCTACGAGCAGTACTTC
>TRBJ2-7|.|.|TRBV6-1
CASSDAGKYEQYF
TGTGCCAGCAGTGATGCAGGGAAATACGAGCAGTACTTC
>TRBJ1-1|.|.|TRBV28
CASMTRKPGAFF
TGTGCCAGCATGACAAGGAAGCCAGGAGCTTTCTTT
>TRBJ2-3|.|TRBD2|TRBV7-8
CASSLVLASGRFGTDTQYF
TGTGCCAGCAGCTTAGTTCTGGCTAGCGGGAGGTTCGGCACAGATACGCAGTATTTT
>TRBJ2-3|.|TRBD1|TRBV19
CASSMSTGEIADTQYF
TGTGCCAGTAGTATGTCGACAGGGGAGATCGCAGATACGCAGTATTTT
>TRBJ1-1|.|TRBD1|TRBV15
CATSRGQRGTEAFF
TGTGCCACCAGCAGGGGACAGCGAGGGACTGAAGCTTTCTTT
>TRBJ2-7|.|.|TRBV12-1
CASSFDRASEQYF
TGTGCCAGCAGCTTTGATCGGGCCTCCGAGCAGTACTTC
>TRBJ2-5|.|.|TRBV18
CASSPPSGLQTQRRETQYF
TGTGCCAGCTCACCACCGTCCGGGCTCCAAACTCAGAGGCGAGAGACCCAGTACTTC
>TRBJ1-2|.|.|TRBV28
CASSFPLGGLNYGYTF
TGTGCCAGCAGTTTCCCGTTGGGGGGCCTTAACTATGGCTACACCTTC
>TRBJ2-1|.|TRBD2|TRBV2
CASSKGLAGGPVEQFF
TGTGCCAGCAGCAAAGGACTAGCGGGAGGGCCGGTTGAGCAGTTCTTC
>TRBJ2-3|.|TRBD2|TRBV7-6
CASSLLAGGPSDTQYF
TGTGCCAGCAGCTTACTAGCGGGAGGGCCATCAGATACGCAGTATTTT
>TRBJ1-1|.|.|TRBV27
CASALKGRSEAFF
TGTGCCAGCGCCCTTAAGGGGAGGAGTGAAGCTTTCTTT
>TRBJ2-6|.|.|TRBV5-1
CASSLQRSGANVLTF
TGCGCCAGCAGCTTACAGAGGTCTGGGGCCAACGTCCTGACTTTC
>TRBJ2-3|.|TRBD1|TRBV5-4
CASSNRDSTDTQYF
TGTGCCAGCAGCAACCGGGACAGTACAGATACGCAGTATTTT
>TRBJ2-1|.|TRBD1|TRBV5-1
CASSLGQGALGEQFF
TGCGCCAGCAGCCTTGGACAGGGGGCGCTCGGTGAGCAGTTCTTC
>TRBJ1-1|.|.|TRBV9
CASSVEATSNTEAFF
TGTGCCAGCAGCGTAGAGGCCACTTCGAACACTGAAGCTTTCTTT
>TRBJ1-4|.|TRBD1|TRBV7-9
CASSPGQGAPLEEKLFF
TGTGCCAGCAGCCCTGGACAGGGGGCGCCTCTAGAGGAAAAACTGTTTTTT
>TRBJ2-1|.|.|TRBV19
CASSEDPTYNEQFF
TGTGCCAGTAGCGAGGACCCGACCTACAATGAGCAGTTCTTC
>TRBJ2-7|.|.|TRBV27
CASSLGGLGREEQYF
TGTGCCAGCAGTTTAGGGGGACTTGGACGTGAAGAGCAGTACTTC
>TRBJ2-1|.|TRBD2|TRBV30
CAWSFGLAGEGQFF
TGTGCCTGGAGTTTCGGACTAGCGGGAGAAGGGCAGTTCTTC
>TRBJ1-5|.|TRBD1|TRBV6-4
CASSETGGYQPQHF
TGTGCCAGCAGTGAAACAGGGGGGTACCAGCCCCAGCATTTT
>TRBJ1-1|.|TRBD1|TRBV5-5
CASSFWTGWTNTEAFF
TGTGCCAGCAGCTTTTGGACAGGGTGGACGAACACTGAAGCTTTCTTT
>TRBJ2-3|.|TRBD2|TRBV5-4
CASSLGTSGLTDTQYF
TGTGCCAGCAGCTTGGGGACTAGCGGTCTGACAGATACGCAGTATTTT
>TRBJ2-2|.|TRBD2|TRBV5-1
CASSSEPPSGRVDTGELFF
TGCGCCAGCAGCTCCGAACCCCCTAGCGGGAGGGTCGACACCGGGGAGCTGTTTTTT
>TRBJ2-1|.|.|TRBV10-3
CATRTPGDNEQFF
TGTGCCACCCGGACTCCCGGGGACAATGAGCAGTTCTTC
>TRBJ2-7|.|.|TRBV7-8
CASSSQGGEQYF
TGTGCCAGCAGCTCACAGGGCGGGGAGCAGTACTTC
>TRBJ2-1|.|.|TRBV7-9
CASRSMLGPYNEQFF
TGTGCCAGCAGATCCATGCTGGGACCCTACAATGAGCAGTTCTTC
>TRBJ1-1|.|.|TRBV27
CASSLVQGNTEAFF
TGTGCCAGCAGTTTAGTACAGGGGAACACTGAAGCTTTCTTT
>TRBJ1-5|.|.|TRBV10-1
CASSPGLDQPQHF
TGCGCCAGCAGTCCGGGACTGGATCAGCCCCAGCATTTT
>TRBJ2-3|.|.|TRBV5-1
CASSTARKVGDTQYF
TGCGCCAGCAGCACCGCTCGCAAAGTAGGGGATACGCAGTATTTT
>TRBJ2-1|.|.|TRBV5-6
CASSLIFDRIYNEQFF
TGTGCCAGCAGCTTGATTTTTGACAGGATCTACAATGAGCAGTTCTTC
>TRBJ2-2|.|TRBD2|TRBV5-1
CASSLPALGRSGTGELFF
TGCGCCAGCAGCTTGCCCGCTCTCGGGAGGTCGGGCACCGGGGAGCTGTTTTTT
>TRBJ1-1|.|.|TRBV9
CASSVGPGTEAFF
TGTGCCAGCAGCGTAGGGCCAGGCACTGAAGCTTTCTTT
>TRBJ2-1|once|TRBD1|TRBV6-1
CASRGDSRNEQFF
TGTGCCAGCAGGGGGGACAGCCGCAATGAGCAGTTCTTC
>TRBJ2-3|.|.|TRBV28
CASSPRGTQYF
TGTGCCAGCAGTCCCCGGGGTACGCAGTATTTT
>TRBJ1-2|.|.|TRBV6-1
CASSESSYIGYTF
TGTGCCAGCAGTGAATCTTCCTATATTGGCTACACCTTC
>TRBJ2-7|.|TRBD2|TRBV10-3
CAISDAGLAASYEQYF
TGTGCCATCAGTGACGCGGGACTAGCGGCTTCCTACGAGCAGTACTTC
>TRBJ2-3|.|TRBD2|TRBV18
CASRTDEISGRARTDTQYF
TGTGCCAGCCGCACTGACGAAATTAGCGGGAGGGCTCGCACAGATACGCAGTATTTT
>TRBJ1-3|.|.|TRBV7-9
CASSLAIGQIYF
TGTGCCAGCAGCTTAGCCATTGGACAAATATATTTT
>TRBJ2-2|.|.|TRBV11-2
CASTTRTAGELFF
TGTGCCAGCACCACCCGGACAGCCGGGGAGCTGTTTTTT
>TRBJ2-2|.|.|TRBV7-2
CASSHTGELFF
TGTGCCAGCAGTCACACCGGGGAGCTGTTTTTT
>TRBJ2-1|once|TRBD2|TRBV5-1
CASSLDRLAGTNEQFF
TGCGCCAGCAGCTTGGATCGACTAGCGGGTACAAATGAGCAGTTCTTC
>TRBJ1-1|.|TRBD1|TRBV6-1
CASSELQGANTEAFF
TGTGCCAGCAGTGAACTCCAGGGGGCGAACACTGAAGCTTTCTTT
>TRBJ2-7|.|.|TRBV19
CASRRLDKGAYEQYF
TGTGCCAGTAGGAGATTGGACAAGGGGGCCTACGAGCAGTACTTC
>TRBJ2-3|.|TRBD2|TRBV9
CASSPRPSGTQYF
TGTGCCAGCAGCCCCCGCCCTAGCGGTACGCAGTATTTT
>TRBJ2-7|.|.|TRBV14
CASSPQVGRLSKQYF
TGTGCCAGCAGCCCTCAAGTCGGCAGGCTGTCAAAACAGTACTTC
>TRBJ1-1|once|.|TRBV19
CASSEGGYTEAFF
TGTGCCAGTAGTGAAGGGGGGTACACTGAAGCTTTCTTT
>TRBJ2-3|.|TRBD2|TRBV5-1
CASSHGWGGGLPADTQYF
TGCGCCAGCAGCCACGGATGGGGCGGGGGACTACCGGCAGATACGCAGTATTTT
>TRBJ1-5|.|.|TRBV28
CASIGQESQPQHF
TGTGCCAGCATCGGACAAGAGTCACAGCCCCAGCATTTT
>TRBJ1-4|once|TRBD1|TRBV5-1
CASSLRGQGAANEKLFF
TGCGCCAGCAGCTTGAGGGGACAGGGGGCAGCTAATGAAAAACTGTTTTTT
>TRBJ2-5|.|.|TRBV29-1
CSGKPGLQETQYF
TGCAGCGGTAAACCGGGGCTCCAAGAGACCCAGTACTTC
>TRBJ2-1|.|.|TRBV29-1
CSVSGRNEQFF
TGCAGCGTTTCTGGGCGCAATGAGCAGTTCTTC
>TRBJ2-1|.|TRBD2|TRBV9
CASSVVDVGGLNEQFF
TGTGCCAGCAGCGTAGTTGATGTGGGAGGGTTGAATGAGCAGTTCTTC
>TRBJ2-7|.|TRBD2|TRBV27
CASSLIAGGPSYEQYF
TGTGCCAGCTCCCTTATTGCGGGAGGGCCTTCCTACGAGCAGTACTTC
>TRBJ2-4|.|TRBD2|TRBV30
CAGGLEGTKNIQYF
TGTGCCGGGGGACTAGAGGGGACCAAAAACATTCAGTACTTC
>TRBJ2-7|.|TRBD2|TRBV7-8
CASSLGGLAGGPYEQYF
TGTGCCAGCAGCTTAGGGGGGCTAGCGGGAGGGCCGTACGAGCAGTACTTC